This record covers a single T cell receptor (beta chain). Its antigen is unknown. Trimming pared 2 bases from V and 1 base from J, leaving 7 bases between. There are 14 residues in the CDR3. Per germline, CDR1 MNHEY and CDR2 SMNVEV (reference sequence). Libraries were prepared by immunoSEQ multiplex PCR; TCRdb keeps only in-frame clonotypes and omits some of them. The sample has over 55,000 clones, over 80% seen once. This entry belongs to a study of lymphopenia after photon versus proton radiotherapy. Broader study findings: Only patients who died were analyzed for survival; proton advantage is unproven. Oligoclonal CD8+ Temra expansion after nadir drove photon patients' diversity drop. Post-nadir TCR diversity decline inversely tracked overall survival among those who died. Relative stability marked proton patients; photon patients lost diversity and naive cells.

The sequencing here drew on peripheral blood, taken from a patient treated with proton-based radiotherapy. The chain recombines TRBV27 with TRBJ2-3; D might be TRBD1 (6 bases). The sequence was obtained from a man older than 75 with esophageal cancer. CDR3 loop: CASSLNRGTDTQYF. DNA for the CDR3: TGTGCCAGCAGTTTAAACAGGGGCACAGATACGCAGTATTTT.